This entry describes one T cell receptor beta chain. Here immunoSEQ multiplex PCR was the method, and the copy in TCRdb shows in-frame clones only, minus some. The sample yields over 65,000 clones, under 90% seen once. This entry is derived from a study of blood T cell repertoires in COVID-19. Across the study: Sites across the United States, Italy and Spain contributed samples from acute and convalescent COVID-19.

This CDR3 is built from 16 residues. V lost 4 bases, J lost 7 bases, and 9 bases stayed unmatched. Germline V gene data show CDR1 as LNHDA and CDR2 as SQIVND (reference sequence). The genes are TRBV19 and TRBJ2-2; TRBD1 agrees at 10 bases. This clonotype was sampled from a man at least 80 years old with acute or convalescent COVID-19. The specimen was peripheral blood. For the CDR3, the DNA is TGTGCCAGTAGTACCCTTCCCGGGACAGGGGTCGGGGAGCTGTTTTTT. Translation gives CASSTLPGTGVGELFF.